This is a list of T cell receptor beta chains from one sample in a study of OX40 agonist ivuxolimab in advanced cancers. TCRdb's copy holds only in-frame clones and misses some; the assay was immunoSEQ multiplex PCR. The sample includes about 68,000 clones, 70% to 90% of them seen just once. This sample comprised CD4+ or CD8+ T cells sorted from blood, obtained in a trial of the OX40 agonist ivuxolimab. Receptor source: an adult with an advanced solid tumor such as melanoma, head and neck, liver or kidney cancer. CDR3s include the opening cysteine and the closing phenylalanine or tryptophan. Each record gives: CDR3 length, V gene, D gene, J gene, CDR3 DNA, CDR3 protein. The D gene is left open where the match is weak.

len: 11; v_gene: TRBV6-6; d_gene: .; j_gene: TRBJ2-7; CDR3nt: TGTGCCAGCAGGGGCTCCTACGAGCAGTACTTC; CDR3aa: CASRGSYEQYF
len: 14; v_gene: TRBV18; d_gene: .; j_gene: TRBJ1-3; CDR3nt: TGTGCCAGCTCACCCGACATCTCTGGAAACACCATATATTTT; CDR3aa: CASSPDISGNTIYF
len: 15; v_gene: TRBV29-1; d_gene: TRBD2; j_gene: TRBJ2-2; CDR3nt: TGCAGCGGCATCCTAGCGGGAGGGAACACCGGGGAGCTGTTTTTT; CDR3aa: CSGILAGGNTGELFF
len: 16; v_gene: TRBV10-3; d_gene: .; j_gene: TRBJ1-1; CDR3nt: TGTGCCATCAGTGAACAAGCCACGGTTATGAACACTGAAGCTTTCTTT; CDR3aa: CAISEQATVMNTEAFF
len: 15; v_gene: TRBV28; d_gene: TRBD2; j_gene: TRBJ2-7; CDR3nt: TGTGCCAGCAGGGAGGGAGGGGCCGCCGGTGGCGAGCAGTACTTC; CDR3aa: CASREGGAAGGEQYF
len: 13; v_gene: TRBV18; d_gene: .; j_gene: TRBJ1-1; CDR3nt: TGTGCCACCAATTCCAGGGCGGACACTGAAGCTTTCTTT; CDR3aa: CATNSRADTEAFF
len: 15; v_gene: TRBV19; d_gene: TRBD1; j_gene: TRBJ1-5; CDR3nt: TGTGCCAGTAGTCAAGGACAGGGCGTAAGTCAGCCCCAGCATTTT; CDR3aa: CASSQGQGVSQPQHF
len: 12; v_gene: TRBV7-2; d_gene: .; j_gene: TRBJ2-1; CDR3nt: TGTGCCAGTAACCTGGGCTACAATGAGCAGTTCTTC; CDR3aa: CASNLGYNEQFF
len: 14; v_gene: TRBV19; d_gene: TRBD1; j_gene: TRBJ1-2; CDR3nt: TGTGCCAGTAGTACGACAGGGGGCGGCTATGGCTACACCTTC; CDR3aa: CASSTTGGGYGYTF
len: 14; v_gene: TRBV28; d_gene: TRBD2; j_gene: TRBJ2-1; CDR3nt: TGTGCCAGCAGGAGGCGGGAGAGGAGCAATGAGCAGTTCTTC; CDR3aa: CASRRRERSNEQFF
len: 17; v_gene: TRBV7-2; d_gene: TRBD2; j_gene: TRBJ2-5; CDR3nt: TGTGCCAGCAGCTTATTGATGCGACTAGCGGGAGAAGAGACCCAGTACTTC; CDR3aa: CASSLLMRLAGEETQYF
len: 11; v_gene: TRBV11-2; d_gene: .; j_gene: TRBJ2-1; CDR3nt: TGTGCCAGCAGCTTCCTCAAAGCCCAGTTCTTC; CDR3aa: CASSFLKAQFF
len: 15; v_gene: TRBV7-2; d_gene: TRBD1; j_gene: TRBJ2-7; CDR3nt: TGTGCCAGCAGCCCGGACAGGTCCATGCCCTACGAGCAGTACTTC; CDR3aa: CASSPDRSMPYEQYF
len: 16; v_gene: TRBV28; d_gene: TRBD2; j_gene: TRBJ2-7; CDR3nt: TGTGCCAGCAGTTTGCCCCGACTAGCGGGGGCCTACGAGCAGTACTTC; CDR3aa: CASSLPRLAGAYEQYF
len: 14; v_gene: TRBV7-2; d_gene: TRBD1; j_gene: TRBJ2-1; CDR3nt: TGTGCCAGCAGCATAAGAACAGGGGGCTCTGAGCAGTTCTTC; CDR3aa: CASSIRTGGSEQFF
len: 14; v_gene: TRBV19; d_gene: .; j_gene: TRBJ2-5; CDR3nt: TGCGCCAGTAGTCGGGAGTTTGCGGTGGAGACCCAGTACTTC; CDR3aa: CASSREFAVETQYF
len: 13; v_gene: TRBV6-6; d_gene: .; j_gene: TRBJ1-1; CDR3nt: TGTGCCAGCAGGCCTCAGGATAACACTGAAGCTTTCTTT; CDR3aa: CASRPQDNTEAFF
len: 14; v_gene: TRBV6-6; d_gene: .; j_gene: TRBJ2-7; CDR3nt: TGTGCCAGCAGTTACTCCCCGCAGGCGGGTGAGCAGTACTTC; CDR3aa: CASSYSPQAGEQYF
len: 15; v_gene: TRBV25-1; d_gene: .; j_gene: TRBJ1-2; CDR3nt: TGTGCCAGCAGTGCCACAACCCGGGGTTACTATGGCTACACCTTC; CDR3aa: CASSATTRGYYGYTF
len: 16; v_gene: TRBV14; d_gene: TRBD2; j_gene: TRBJ2-3; CDR3nt: TGTGCCAGCAGCCAATTGTCTACTAGCGGGACTAATACGCAGTATTTT; CDR3aa: CASSQLSTSGTNTQYF
len: 11; v_gene: TRBV20-1; d_gene: .; j_gene: TRBJ2-1; CDR3nt: TGCAGTGCGGAACCGGGCGATGAGCAGTTCTTC; CDR3aa: CSAEPGDEQFF
len: 14; v_gene: TRBV2; d_gene: .; j_gene: TRBJ2-1; CDR3nt: TGTGCCAGCAGTGAAAGCGGGCAGGGACTGAAGCAGTTCTTC; CDR3aa: CASSESGQGLKQFF
len: 16; v_gene: TRBV18; d_gene: TRBD1; j_gene: TRBJ2-2; CDR3nt: TGTGCCAGCTCTATTACAGGGGGCGCAAGAACCGGGGAGCTGTTTTTT; CDR3aa: CASSITGGARTGELFF
len: 14; v_gene: TRBV6-6; d_gene: TRBD1; j_gene: TRBJ2-5; CDR3nt: TGTGCCAGCAGTTGGGGGACAGGTAGCGGGACCCAGTACTTC; CDR3aa: CASSWGTGSGTQYF
len: 14; v_gene: TRBV27; d_gene: TRBD1; j_gene: TRBJ2-7; CDR3nt: TGTGCCAGCAGTTACAGGGGGCGACCCTACGAGCAGTACTTC; CDR3aa: CASSYRGRPYEQYF
len: 18; v_gene: TRBV12-2; d_gene: .; j_gene: TRBJ2-7; CDR3nt: TGTGCAAGTCGCTTAGTAGGACTAGCGGGGGCCCCCCCCTACGAGCAGTACTTC; CDR3aa: CASRLVGLAGAPPYEQYF
len: 16; v_gene: TRBV7-8; d_gene: .; j_gene: TRBJ2-7; CDR3nt: TGTGCCAGCAGCGGCGCCGAGACTGTATGGTCCTACGAGCAGTACTTC; CDR3aa: CASSGAETVWSYEQYF